The 10 T cell receptor beta chains below were found in one sample sequenced in a study of blood T cell repertoires in COVID-19. The data were produced by immunoSEQ multiplex PCR, yet TCRdb's version contains in-frame clones alone and is incomplete. The sample consists of fewer than 250,000 clones, under 80% of them appearing once. The sample consisted of peripheral blood. These receptors came from a woman in her forties or fifties with acute or convalescent COVID-19.

The V gene is TRBV9, the J gene TRBJ1-4; 10 bases map to TRBD1. Germline V gene data show CDR1 as SGDLS and CDR2 as YYNGEE. Losses at the gene ends were 3 bases for V and 8 bases for J; bases not matched to a gene: 7. The CDR3 is 15 amino acids. CDR3 DNA sequence: TGTGCCAGCAGCGCTGAAGGGACAGGGGACGAAAAACTGTTTTTT. It specifies CASSAEGTGDEKLFF.

A remark on this clone: Germline and junction disagree at one end, which may indicate a read error. V is TRBV4-1 and J is TRBJ1-2; 8 nucleotides agree with TRBD1. This CDR3 is 13 amino acids long. Germline CDR1 reads MGHRA; CDR2 reads YSYEKL. The CDR3 nucleotides are TGCGCCAGCAGGACAGGGGAAAACTCTGGCTACACCTTC. Protein product: CASRTGENSGYTF.

This clone was found once. The chain employs TRBV2 and TRBJ1-2; tentatively, D is TRBD1 (5 bases). The CDR3 is 17 residues long. V lost 4 bases to trimming and J lost 4 bases, with 22 bases between them. The germline V gene has CDR1 SNHLY and CDR2 FYNNEI. The CDR3 region is CASSGEGREPLRYGYTF. CDR3 nucleotide sequence: TGTGCCAGCAGTGGGGAGGGCAGGGAGCCACTCCGCTATGGCTACACCTTC.

With regard to this clone: This sample also contains other DNA sequences that code for the same CDR3. The chain has TRBV7-2 and TRBJ1-3; D might be TRBD1 (6 bases). The CDR3 is made up of 16 amino acids. Germline V gives CDR1 SGHTA, CDR2 FQGNSA. Trimming pared 5 bases from V and 0 bases from J, leaving 14 bases between. CDR3 DNA sequence: TGTGCCAGCAGCCTAAACAGGGCCAGCTCTGGAAACACCATATATTTT. It translates to CASSLNRASSGNTIYF.

This chain joins TRBV18 and TRBJ2-7; D may be TRBD2 (5 bases). The V and J ends lost 3 bases and 3 bases respectively, with 9 bases between them. CDR1 is KGHSH and CDR2 is LQKENI in the germline V gene. This CDR3 has 13 amino acids. CDR3 DNA: TGTGCCAGCTCACCCCAGGCGGGCTACGAGCAGTACTTC. This encodes CASSPQAGYEQYF.

V gene TRBV18 combines with J gene TRBJ1-2; 9 bases line up with TRBD1. Germline V CDR1 and CDR2: KGHSH, LQKENI. The V gene end was trimmed by 2 bases and the J gene end by 6 bases; junction bases not matched to a gene: 1. The CDR3 is 13 residues long. The CDR3 DNA reads TGTGCCAGCTCACCAGGGACAGGGCATGGCTACACCTTC. It yields the protein CASSPGTGHGYTF.

The chain joins TRBV24-1 to TRBJ1-5, with 8 bases that match TRBD1. Trimming cost V 5 bases and J 1 base; bases outside gene matches: 6. This CDR3 has 16 residues. CDR1 and CDR2 (germline): KGHDR, SFDVKD. CDR3 in DNA: TGTGCCACCAGTGCAGGGGGCGCAGGGAGCAATCAGCCCCAGCATTTT. This encodes CATSAGGAGSNQPQHF.

The chain combines TRBV18 with TRBJ2-7, with 11 bases lining up with TRBD2. Germline trimming cut 3 bases from V and 4 bases from J; bases unmatched to any gene: 11. The germline V gene encodes CDR1 KGHSH and CDR2 LQKENI. CDR3 length: 17 amino acids. In DNA form, the CDR3 reads TGTGCCAGCTCACCTCTCGCCCCTTTAGCGGGGGGGTACGAGCAGTACTTC. Translating it yields CASSPLAPLAGGYEQYF.

This clone was seen only once. The chain carries TRBV18 and TRBJ2-2; 7 nucleotides agree with TRBD1. The CDR3 has 14 residues. In germline, CDR1 is KGHSH, CDR2 LQKENI. V lost 7 bases, J lost 2 bases, and 4 bases stayed unmatched. CDR3 protein: CASFGQANTGELFF. CDR3 sequence (DNA): TGTGCCAGCTTCGGACAGGCAAACACCGGGGAGCTGTTTTTT.

This clone was counted only a few times. The chain recombines TRBV7-8 with TRBJ2-1, with 7 nucleotides matching TRBD2. CDR3 size: 15 residues. The germline CDR1 and CDR2 sequences are SGHVS and FQNEAQ. After removal of 4 bases from V and 5 bases from J, the junction contained 8 bases not matched to a gene. The CDR3 DNA sequence: TGTGCCAGCAGCTCTAAGCGGGGCCTTAACAATGAGCAGTTCTTC. Translating it yields CASSSKRGLNNEQFF.